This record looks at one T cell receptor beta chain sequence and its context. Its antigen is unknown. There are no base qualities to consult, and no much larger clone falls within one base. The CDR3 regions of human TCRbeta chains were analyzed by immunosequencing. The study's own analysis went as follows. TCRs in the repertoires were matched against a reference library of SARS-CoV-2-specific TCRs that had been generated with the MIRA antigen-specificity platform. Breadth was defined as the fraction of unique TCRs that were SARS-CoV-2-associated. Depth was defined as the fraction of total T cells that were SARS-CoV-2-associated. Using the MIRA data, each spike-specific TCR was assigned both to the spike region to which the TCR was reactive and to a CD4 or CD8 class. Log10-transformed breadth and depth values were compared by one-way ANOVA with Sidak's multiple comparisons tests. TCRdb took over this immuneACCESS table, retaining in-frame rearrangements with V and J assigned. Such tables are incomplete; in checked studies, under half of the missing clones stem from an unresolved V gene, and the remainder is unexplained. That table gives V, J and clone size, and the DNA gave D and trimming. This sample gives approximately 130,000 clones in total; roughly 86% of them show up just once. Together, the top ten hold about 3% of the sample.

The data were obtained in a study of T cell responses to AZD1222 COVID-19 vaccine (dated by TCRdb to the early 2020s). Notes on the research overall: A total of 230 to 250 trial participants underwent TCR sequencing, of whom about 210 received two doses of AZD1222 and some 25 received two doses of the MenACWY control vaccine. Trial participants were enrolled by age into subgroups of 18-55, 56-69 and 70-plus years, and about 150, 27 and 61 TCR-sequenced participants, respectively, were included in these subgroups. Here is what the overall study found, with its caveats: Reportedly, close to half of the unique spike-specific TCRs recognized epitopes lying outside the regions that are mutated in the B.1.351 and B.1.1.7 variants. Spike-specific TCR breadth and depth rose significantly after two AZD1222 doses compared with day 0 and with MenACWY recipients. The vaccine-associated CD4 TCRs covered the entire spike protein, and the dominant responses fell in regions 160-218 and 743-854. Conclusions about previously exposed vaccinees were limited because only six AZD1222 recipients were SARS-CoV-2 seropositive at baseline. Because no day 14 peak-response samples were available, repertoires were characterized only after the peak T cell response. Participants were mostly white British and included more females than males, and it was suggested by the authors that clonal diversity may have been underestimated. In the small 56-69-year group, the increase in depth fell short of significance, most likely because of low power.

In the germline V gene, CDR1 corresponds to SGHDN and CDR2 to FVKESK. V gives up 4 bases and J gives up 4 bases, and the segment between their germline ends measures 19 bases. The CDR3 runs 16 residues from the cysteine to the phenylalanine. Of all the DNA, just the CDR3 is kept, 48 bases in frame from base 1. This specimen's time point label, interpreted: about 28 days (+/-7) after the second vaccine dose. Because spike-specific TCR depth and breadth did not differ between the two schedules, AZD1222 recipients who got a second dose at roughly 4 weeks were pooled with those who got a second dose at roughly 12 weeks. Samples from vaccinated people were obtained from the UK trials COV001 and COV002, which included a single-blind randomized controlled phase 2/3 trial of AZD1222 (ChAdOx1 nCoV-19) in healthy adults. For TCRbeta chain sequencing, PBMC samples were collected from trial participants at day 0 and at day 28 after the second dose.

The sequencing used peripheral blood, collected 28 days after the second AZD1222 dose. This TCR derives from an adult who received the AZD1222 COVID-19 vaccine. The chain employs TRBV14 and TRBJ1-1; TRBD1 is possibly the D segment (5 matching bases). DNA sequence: TGTGCCAGCAGCCTCGGGGTTGCAAGGGGTGGCACTGAAGCTTTCTTT. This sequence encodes CASSLGVARGGTEAFF. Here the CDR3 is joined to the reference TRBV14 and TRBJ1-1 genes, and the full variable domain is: EAGVTQFPSHSVIEKGQTVTLRCDPISGHDNLYWYRRVMGKEIKFLLHFVKESKQDESGMPNNRFLAERTGGTYSTLKVQPAELEDSGVYFCASSLGVARGGTEAFFGQGTRLTVV.